This entry describes one T cell receptor (beta chain). Per the original methods: Amplification from reference gene primers served as the basis for estimated nucleated cell counts. Only in-frame clones appear in the TCRdb table, and some are missing; sequencing was by immunoSEQ multiplex PCR. V and J calls and clone size follow that table, whereas D and trimming were derived from the DNA. The sample contains 250,000 or so clones, 84% of which appear only once. The length of the CDR3 is 15 residues. Germline CDR1 and CDR2: MRHNA and SNTAGT. V lost 2 bases, J lost 2 bases, and 10 bases lay in between. The sample belongs to a study of blood T cell repertoires in COVID-19. Looking at the study overall: Both acute and convalescent COVID-19 samples were obtained from the United States, Italy and Spain. PBMCs, B-cell-depleted T cells, or T cells provided the cDNA or gDNA that made up the material.

The specimen sequenced was peripheral blood. The chain employs TRBV6-4 and TRBJ1-5; D is unresolved. The receptor comes from a woman in her 40s who had recovered from COVID-19. For the CDR3, the DNA is TGTGCCAGCAGTGACGGCTCGGGTGGCAATCAGCCCCAGCATTTT. Its protein is CASSDGSGGNQPQHF.